Shown below are 32 T cell receptor beta chains from a single sample sequenced in a study of technical replicates of blood from several donors. Clones were read by immunoSEQ multiplex PCR, and TCRdb kept only the in-frame ones, dropping some. The sample lists some 64,000 clones; 80% to 95% were seen once. Sequencing was carried out using PBMCs. The receptors shown here come from a human donor in good health. Some clones in this sample may be carry-over from other donors' samples.

The chain has TRBV4-2 and TRBJ2-1; TRBD2 aligns across 7 bases. This CDR3 comprises 16 residues. The J segment lost 7 bases and the V segment lost 4 bases, leaving 13 bases of the junction unmatched. Germline V gives CDR1 LGHNA, CDR2 YNFKEQ. The CDR3 loop reads CASSPFFGGGYNEQFF. CDR3 bases: TGTGCCAGCAGCCCCTTCTTTGGGGGGGGTTATAATGAGCAGTTCTTC.

This rearrangement joins TRBV7-6 to TRBJ2-2; 7 positions agree with TRBD2. V lost 1 base to trimming and J lost 8 bases; unmatched junction nucleotides: 10. This CDR3 contains 16 residues. Looked up from germline, CDR1 is SGHVS and CDR2 is FNYEAQ. In DNA form, the CDR3 reads TGTGCCAGCAGCTTAGTACGGGACGGGAGGAGTGGGGAGCTGTTTTTT. This sequence encodes CASSLVRDGRSGELFF.

V and J are TRBV5-1 and TRBJ1-1; TRBD1 aligns across 9 bases. There are 14 residues in the CDR3. The junction had 6 bases not matched to a gene; V was cut back by 5 bases and J by 4 bases. Germline CDR1 reads SGHRS; CDR2 reads YFSETQ. The CDR3 loop is CASRQGQGGTEAFF. In DNA, the CDR3 is TGCGCCAGCAGGCAGGGACAGGGAGGCACTGAAGCTTTCTTT.

The chain is built from TRBV9 and TRBJ1-6, with 9 bases aligning to TRBD1. With 2 bases clipped from V and 6 bases from J, the junction kept 6 bases outside the gene matches. Germline V gene lookup returns CDR1 SGDLS and CDR2 YYNGEE. The CDR3 spans 16 residues. Here the CDR3 reads CASSVSTGQGNSPLHF. In DNA form, the CDR3 reads TGTGCCAGCAGCGTTTCGACGGGACAGGGTAATTCACCCCTCCACTTT.

The sample holds one count of this clone. The genes are TRBV5-4 and TRBJ2-1; 14 bases line up with TRBD2. Losses at the gene ends were 4 bases for V and 7 bases for J; bases not matched to a gene: 10. Looked up from germline, CDR1 is SGHNT and CDR2 is YYREEE (reference sequence). The CDR3 sequence is 17 residues long. DNA for the CDR3: TGTGCCAGCAGCCCGGGGACTAGCGGGAGTAGGGGGAATGAGCAGTTCTTC. It codes for CASSPGTSGSRGNEQFF.

The chain carries TRBV12-5 and TRBJ1-6; 7 nucleotides align to TRBD1. The germline V gene encodes CDR1 LGHNT and CDR2 FRNRAP. J gave up 5 bases and V 7 bases, and 2 bases lay outside the gene matches. The CDR3 has 13 residues. CDR3 loop: CASAGQDNSPLHF. The CDR3 DNA is TGTGCTAGTGCCGGACAGGATAATTCACCCCTCCACTTT.

The rearrangement joins TRBV7-2 to TRBJ1-2; D not resolved. This CDR3 spans 12 amino acids. CDR1 is SGHTA and CDR2 is FQGNSA in the germline V gene. Trimming removed 1 base at V and 7 bases at J, with 7 bases between. The CDR3 loop is CASSLEYGGYTF. The CDR3 DNA sequence: TGTGCCAGCAGCTTAGAGTACGGTGGCTACACCTTC.

J is TRBJ1-5 and V is TRBV5-1; a weak D match, TRBD1 (6 bases). CDR3 length: 16 amino acids. V was clipped by 0 bases and J by 7 bases, with 17 bases between them. In germline, CDR1 is SGHRS, CDR2 YFSETQ. CDR3 DNA sequence: TGCGCCAGCAGCTTGGAGGGGGTTGGGCCCGGGCAGCCCCAGCATTTT. Protein sequence: CASSLEGVGPGQPQHF. Full variable domain (rest looked up from reference TRBV5-1 and TRBJ1-5): KAGVTQTPRYLIKTRGQQVTLSCSPISGHRSVSWYQQTPGQGLQFLFEYFSETQRNKGNFPGRFSGRQFSNSRSEMNVSTLELGDSALYLCASSLEGVGPGQPQHFGDGTRLSIL.

This clone has only a few counts. The rearrangement joins TRBV6-1 to TRBJ1-5, with 11 bases fitting TRBD1. V shed 5 bases, J shed 4 bases, and the junction held 4 bases outside the gene matches. This CDR3 comprises 15 residues. Looked up from germline, CDR1 is MNHNS and CDR2 is SASEGT. The CDR3 bases are TGTGCCAGCAGTAGGGACAGGGGGGGGAATCAGCCCCAGCATTTT. It translates to CASSRDRGGNQPQHF.

The chain combines TRBV2 with TRBJ2-7, with 9 bases that match TRBD1. V trimming: 5 bases; J trimming: 5 bases; junction bases outside the gene matches: 7. CDR3 length equals 14 residues. Germline CDR1 and CDR2: SNHLY and FYNNEI. Here the CDR3 reads CASSPGQGYHEQYF. For the CDR3, the DNA is TGTGCCAGCAGTCCGGGACAGGGATACCACGAGCAGTACTTC.

This clone appeared once. J is TRBJ1-1 and V is TRBV29-1, with D tentatively TRBD1 (6 bases). Germline loops: CDR1 SQVTM, CDR2 ANQGSEA. Between the trimmed V and J ends, which lost 7 bases and 4 bases, there was a span of 19 bases. The CDR3 length is 14 residues. CDR3 region: CSGGFGQMSTEAFF. CDR3 nucleotides: TGCAGCGGGGGCTTTGGACAGATGAGCACTGAAGCTTTCTTT. The whole variable domain, filled in from reference TRBV29-1 and TRBJ1-1, reads SAVISQKPSRDICQRGTSLTIQCQVDSQVTMMFWYRQQPGQSLTLIATANQGSEATYESGFVIDKFPISRPNLTFSTLTVSNMSPEDSSIYLCSGGFGQMSTEAFFGQGTRLTVV.

V is TRBV15 and J is TRBJ2-3; 8 bases fit TRBD2. The ends lost 2 bases at V and 2 bases at J; junction bases unmatched: 3. The CDR3 runs 15 residues. In germline, CDR1 is LNHNV, CDR2 YYDKDF (reference sequence). The CDR3 nucleotides are TGTGCCACCAGCAGAAAGCGGGGGCCCACAGATACGCAGTATTTT. This gives the protein CATSRKRGPTDTQYF. Full variable domain (outside the CDR3, taken from reference TRBV15 and TRBJ2-3): DAMVIQNPRYQVTQFGKPVTLSCSQTLNHNVMYWYQQKSSQAPKLLFHYYDKDFNNEADTPDNFQSRRPNTSFCFLDIRSPGLGDTAMYLCATSRKRGPTDTQYFGPGTRLTVL.

The chain uses TRBV9 and TRBJ1-6; 9 positions agree with TRBD1. The ends lost 4 bases at V and 10 bases at J; junction bases unmatched: 6. CDR1 is SGDLS, CDR2 YYNGEE, per germline. This CDR3 is built from 14 residues. The DNA for the CDR3 is TGTGCCAGCAGCACACAGGGGGCATACTCACCCCTCCACTTT. Its protein is CASSTQGAYSPLHF.

This rearrangement joins TRBV5-1 to TRBJ1-2; possible D gene TRBD1, 6 bases. Trimming removed 1 base at V and 6 bases at J, with 10 bases between. This CDR3 contains 13 residues. Germline V gives CDR1 SGHRS, CDR2 YFSETQ. The DNA for the CDR3 is TGCGCCAGCAGCTTGAACTCAGGGGATGGCTACACCTTC. Translation gives CASSLNSGDGYTF.

The chain combines TRBV6-1 with TRBJ2-7; 12 nucleotides match TRBD2. Germline assignment: CDR1 MNHNS and CDR2 SASEGT. The CDR3 covers 15 residues. The J segment lost 0 bases and the V segment lost 7 bases, leaving 4 bases of the junction unmatched. The CDR3 loop reads CASTTSGGHSYEQYF. The DNA of the CDR3 is TGTGCCAGCACCACTAGCGGGGGGCACTCCTACGAGCAGTACTTC.

This rearrangement joins TRBV7-2 to TRBJ2-7, with D uncertain. The CDR3 totals 14 residues. Germline-derived CDR1 and CDR2 are SGHTA and FQGNSA. Trimming removed 0 bases from V and 1 base from J, with 7 bases in between. Here the CDR3 DNA reads TGTGCCAGCAGCTTAGCCGGTTATTCCTACGAGCAGTACTTC. Protein sequence: CASSLAGYSYEQYF.

V is TRBV5-1 and J is TRBJ2-7; 7 nucleotides line up with TRBD1. The junction had 7 bases not matched to a gene; V was cut back by 4 bases and J by 0 bases. This CDR3 spans 15 amino acids. CDR1 and CDR2 from the germline V gene are SGHRS and YFSETQ. The CDR3 DNA reads TGCGCCAGCAGCCCAACCGGGACAGCCTCCTACGAGCAGTACTTC. Amino acids: CASSPTGTASYEQYF.

This clone has only one observation. The CDR3 nucleotides read TGTGCCAGTTACCAACGACGGGCGAACACCGGGGAGCTGTTTTTT. Translating gives CASYQRRANTGELFF. V is TRBV28 and J is TRBJ2-2; D not resolved. CDR1 and CDR2 (germline): MDHEN, SYDVKM. This CDR3 region has 15 residues. The V and J ends lost 9 bases and 0 bases respectively, with 14 bases between them.

This chain joins TRBV4-3 and TRBJ2-2; D gene unclear. The V end lost 0 bases, the J end lost 3 bases, and 5 bases lay between the germline ends. Germline V gene lookup returns CDR1 LGHNA and CDR2 YSLEER. This CDR3 region has 14 residues. CDR3 sequence (DNA): TGCGCCAGCAGCCAAGATCGGGACACCGGGGAGCTGTTTTTT. Encoded protein: CASSQDRDTGELFF.

This chain joins TRBV7-2 and TRBJ2-5, with TRBD1 identical over 8 bases. The CDR3 loop spans 14 amino acids. After removal of 5 bases from V and 5 bases from J, the junction contained 7 bases not matched to a gene. The V gene's germline CDR1 is SGHTA and CDR2 FQGNSA. This CDR3 reads CASSRQGARETQYF. CDR3 sequence (DNA): TGTGCCAGCAGCCGCCAGGGGGCGCGGGAGACCCAGTACTTC.

This clone was observed a single time. The chain joins TRBV4-3 to TRBJ2-3, with D unresolved. CDR1 LGHNA and CDR2 YSLEER come from the germline V gene. The CDR3 extends over 13 amino acids. Trimming left V 3 bases short and J 5 bases short, with 9 bases between. CDR3 protein: CASSHRPGDTQYF. The CDR3 DNA reads as TGCGCCAGCAGCCATCGTCCGGGAGATACGCAGTATTTT.

The V and J genes are TRBV30 and TRBJ2-7, with D hard to call. Trimming took 0 bases from V and 3 from J, leaving 9 bases between them. Per the germline V gene, CDR1 is GTSNPN and CDR2 is SVGIG (reference sequence). CDR3 length: 13 residues. For the CDR3, the DNA is TGTGCCTGGAGTGTGGCACGGAGCTACGAGCAGTACTTC. Translation: CAWSVARSYEQYF.

This clone was picked up one time. The V call is TRBV18, the J call TRBJ1-2; 7 bases match TRBD1. CDR1 and CDR2 (germline): KGHSH, LQKENI. The CDR3 sequence is 13 residues long. Trimming cost V 5 bases and J 8 bases; bases outside gene matches: 8. The CDR3, as DNA: TGTGCCAGCTCAGCCGGGACAGCTGAGGGCTACACCTTC. Its translation is CASSAGTAEGYTF.

The rearrangement links TRBV2 to TRBJ2-7; 9 bases match TRBD1. The CDR3 loop spans 13 amino acids. V trimming: 11 bases; J trimming: 4 bases; junction bases outside the gene matches: 9. The germline CDR1 and CDR2 sequences are SNHLY and FYNNEI. The CDR3 region is CAGNTGGVYEQYF. DNA of the CDR3: TGTGCCGGGAATACAGGGGGCGTTTACGAGCAGTACTTC.

The rearrangement joins TRBV9 to TRBJ2-2, with D possibly TRBD2 on 7 matching bases. The CDR3 contains 18 residues. V lost 0 bases to trimming and J lost 4 bases, with 19 bases between them. Germline V gene data show CDR1 as SGDLS and CDR2 as YYNGEE. In DNA form, the CDR3 reads TGTGCCAGCAGCGTAGAGGAGTTTGGGGGGGGCGTCACCGGGGAGCTGTTTTTT. Its translation is CASSVEEFGGGVTGELFF.

The chain has TRBV27 and TRBJ1-2; TRBD1 matches at 8 bases. V lost 5 bases and J lost 7; bases outside the gene matches: 12. The CDR3 is 15 residues long. CDR1 is MNHEY and CDR2 is SMNVEV in the germline V gene (reference sequence). CDR3: CASSPRQGRVGGYTF. CDR3 coding DNA: TGTGCCAGCAGTCCCCGACAGGGGAGGGTCGGTGGCTACACCTTC.

The V and J genes are TRBV5-4 and TRBJ1-1; D is undetermined. Germline V gene lookup returns CDR1 SGHNT and CDR2 YYREEE (reference sequence). V lost 6 bases and J 5 bases, leaving 14 bases between the germline ends. The CDR3 totals 13 residues. The CDR3 DNA reads as TGTGCCAGCACCAACCCCCCGGGGACTGAAGCTTTCTTT. Translated, it gives CASTNPPGTEAFF.

The chain employs TRBV5-1 and TRBJ2-5; 13 nucleotides agree with TRBD2. The CDR3 is made up of 16 amino acids. Looked up from germline, CDR1 is SGHRS and CDR2 is YFSETQ. V was pared by 4 bases and J by 4 bases, with 7 bases of the junction left unmatched. For the CDR3, the DNA is TGCGCCAGCAGCCCTGGACTAGCGGGAGCCTCAGAGACCCAGTACTTC. This sequence encodes CASSPGLAGASETQYF.

The V call is TRBV5-1, the J call TRBJ2-1, with TRBD2 identical over 7 bases. The CDR3 runs 14 residues. Trimming removed 7 bases from V and 5 bases from J; junction bases left unmatched: 9. Germline values: CDR1 SGHRS, CDR2 YFSETQ. The CDR3 region is CASAGEATNNEQFF. DNA for the CDR3: TGCGCCAGCGCGGGGGAGGCCACAAACAATGAGCAGTTCTTC.

J is TRBJ1-2 and V is TRBV11-2; a weak D match, TRBD1 (5 bases). V dropped 2 bases and J dropped 4 bases, with 11 bases sitting between them. This CDR3 comprises 14 residues. Germline values: CDR1 SGHAT, CDR2 FQNNGV. CDR3 in amino acids: CASSLTPGLYGYTF. In DNA, the CDR3 is TGTGCCAGCAGCTTAACCCCAGGGCTCTATGGCTACACCTTC.

J is TRBJ2-2 and V is TRBV6-5; no definite D call. CDR1 is MNHEY and CDR2 is SVGAGI in the germline V gene. The CDR3 runs 13 residues. Trimming left V 5 bases short and J 4 bases short, with 8 bases between. The DNA of the CDR3 is TGTGCCAGCAGTAGATTGAGCACCGGGGAGCTGTTTTTT. As protein: CASSRLSTGELFF.

This chain connects TRBV30 to TRBJ1-2; 10 bases agree with TRBD1. Germline V gene data show CDR1 as GTSNPN and CDR2 as SVGIG (reference sequence). The CDR3 runs 18 residues. V shed 2 bases and J 7 bases; nucleotides not matched to a gene: 19. CDR3 sequence reads: CAWSPSPRQGARRRGYTF. CDR3 nucleotide sequence: TGTGCCTGGAGTCCCTCTCCTAGACAGGGGGCGAGAAGACGTGGCTACACCTTC.